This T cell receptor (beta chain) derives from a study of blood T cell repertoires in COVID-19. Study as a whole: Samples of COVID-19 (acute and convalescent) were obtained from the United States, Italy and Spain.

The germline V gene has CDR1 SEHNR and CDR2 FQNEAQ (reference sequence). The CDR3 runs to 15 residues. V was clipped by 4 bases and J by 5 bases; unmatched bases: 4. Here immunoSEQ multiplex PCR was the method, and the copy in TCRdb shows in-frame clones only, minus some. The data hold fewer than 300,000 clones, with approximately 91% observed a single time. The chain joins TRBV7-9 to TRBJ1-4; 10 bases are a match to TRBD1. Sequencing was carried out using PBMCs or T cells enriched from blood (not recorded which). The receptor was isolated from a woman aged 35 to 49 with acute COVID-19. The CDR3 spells CASSSRTGGNEKLFF. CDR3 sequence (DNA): TGTGCCAGCAGCTCCCGGACAGGGGGGAATGAAAAACTGTTTTTT.